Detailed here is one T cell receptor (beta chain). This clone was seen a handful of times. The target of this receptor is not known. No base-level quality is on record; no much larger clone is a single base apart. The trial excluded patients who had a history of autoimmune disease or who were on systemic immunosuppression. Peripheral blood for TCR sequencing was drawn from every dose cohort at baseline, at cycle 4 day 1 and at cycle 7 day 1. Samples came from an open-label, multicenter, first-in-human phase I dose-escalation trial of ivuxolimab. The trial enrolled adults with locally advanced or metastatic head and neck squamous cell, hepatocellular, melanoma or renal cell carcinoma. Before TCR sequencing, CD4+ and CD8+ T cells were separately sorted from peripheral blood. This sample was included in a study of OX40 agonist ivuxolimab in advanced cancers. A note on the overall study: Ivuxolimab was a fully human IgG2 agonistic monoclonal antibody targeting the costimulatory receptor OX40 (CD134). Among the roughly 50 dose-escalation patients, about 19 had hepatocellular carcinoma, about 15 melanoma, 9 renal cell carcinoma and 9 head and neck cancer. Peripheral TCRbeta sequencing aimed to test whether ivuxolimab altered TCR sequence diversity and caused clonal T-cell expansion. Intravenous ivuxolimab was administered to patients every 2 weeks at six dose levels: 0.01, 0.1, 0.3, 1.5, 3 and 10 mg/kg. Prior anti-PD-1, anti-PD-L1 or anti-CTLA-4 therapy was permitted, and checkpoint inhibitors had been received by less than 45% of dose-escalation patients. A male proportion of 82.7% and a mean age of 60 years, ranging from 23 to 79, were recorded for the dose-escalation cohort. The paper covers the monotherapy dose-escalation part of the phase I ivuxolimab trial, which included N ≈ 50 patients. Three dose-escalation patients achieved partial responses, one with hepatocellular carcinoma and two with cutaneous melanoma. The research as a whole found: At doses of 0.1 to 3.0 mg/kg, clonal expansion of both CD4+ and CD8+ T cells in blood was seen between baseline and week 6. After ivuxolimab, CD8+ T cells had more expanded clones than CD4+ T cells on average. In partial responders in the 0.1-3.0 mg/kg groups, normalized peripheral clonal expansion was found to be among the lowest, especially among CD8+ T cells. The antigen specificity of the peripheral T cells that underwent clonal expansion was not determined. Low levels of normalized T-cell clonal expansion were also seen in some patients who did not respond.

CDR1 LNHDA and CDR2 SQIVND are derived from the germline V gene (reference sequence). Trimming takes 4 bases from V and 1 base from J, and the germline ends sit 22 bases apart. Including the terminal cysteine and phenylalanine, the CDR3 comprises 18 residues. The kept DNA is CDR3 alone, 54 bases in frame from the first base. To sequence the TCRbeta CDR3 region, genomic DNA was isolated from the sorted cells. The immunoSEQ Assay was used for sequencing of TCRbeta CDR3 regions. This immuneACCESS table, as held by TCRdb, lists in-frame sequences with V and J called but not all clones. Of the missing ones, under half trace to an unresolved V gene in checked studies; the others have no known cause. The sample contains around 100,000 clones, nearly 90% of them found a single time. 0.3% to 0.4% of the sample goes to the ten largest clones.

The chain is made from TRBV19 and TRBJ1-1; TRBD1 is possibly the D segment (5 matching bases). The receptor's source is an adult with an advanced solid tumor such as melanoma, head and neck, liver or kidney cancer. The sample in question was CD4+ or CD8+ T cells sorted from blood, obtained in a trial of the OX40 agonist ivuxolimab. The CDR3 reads CASSTPAPGSVWNTEAFF. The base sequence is TGTGCCAGTAGTACTCCCGCCCCAGGGTCAGTTTGGAACACTGAAGCTTTCTTT.